The 4 T cell receptor beta chains below all came from one sample that was sequenced in a study of blood T cell repertoires in COVID-19. Libraries were prepared by immunoSEQ multiplex PCR; TCRdb keeps only in-frame clonotypes and omits some of them. The table has approximately 150,000 clones, around 81% seen once; the top ten hold around 8.5%. The sequencing input was peripheral blood. These receptors were taken from a human donor in a cohort sampled during active COVID-19.

This clone was observed a single time. The gene calls are TRBV7-2 and TRBJ2-5, with D tentatively TRBD2 (6 bases). The CDR3 is made up of 16 amino acids. The germline V gene encodes CDR1 SGHTA and CDR2 FQGNSA. The germline V and J ends were trimmed by 0 bases and 2 bases, with 13 bases remaining between them. The CDR3 here is CASSLASLAIQETQYF. The CDR3 DNA is TGTGCCAGCAGCTTAGCGTCACTAGCAATTCAAGAGACCCAGTACTTC.

This clone was recorded a few times. The J gene is TRBJ1-4, the V gene TRBV6-5, with D possibly being TRBD1 (6 bases). Germline values: CDR1 MNHEY, CDR2 SVGAGI. Trimming stripped 4 bases from V and 0 bases from J, with 12 bases between. The CDR3 runs 16 residues. The CDR3 protein is CASSSSRQATNEKLFF. In DNA form, the CDR3 reads TGTGCCAGCAGTTCCTCGCGACAGGCAACTAATGAAAAACTGTTTTTT.

The chain recombines TRBV28 with TRBJ2-7; 8 positions match TRBD2. The junction had 16 bases not matched to a gene; V was cut back by 8 bases and J by 4 bases. The germline V gene encodes CDR1 MDHEN and CDR2 SYDVKM. This CDR3 spans 16 amino acids. CDR3: CASQVGGAGNFYEQYF. In nucleotides, the CDR3 is TGTGCCAGCCAGGTCGGGGGGGCGGGAAATTTTTACGAGCAGTACTTC.

The chain joins TRBV5-4 to TRBJ2-7; 9 positions agree with TRBD2. Germline V gives CDR1 SGHNT, CDR2 YYREEE (reference sequence). The CDR3 is 17 residues long. J gave up 2 bases and V 0 bases, and 9 bases lay outside the gene matches. CDR3 DNA sequence: TGTGCCAGCAGCTTGGGGTCCAGGCGGGGGGGGACCTACGAGCAGTACTTC. It yields the protein CASSLGSRRGGTYEQYF.